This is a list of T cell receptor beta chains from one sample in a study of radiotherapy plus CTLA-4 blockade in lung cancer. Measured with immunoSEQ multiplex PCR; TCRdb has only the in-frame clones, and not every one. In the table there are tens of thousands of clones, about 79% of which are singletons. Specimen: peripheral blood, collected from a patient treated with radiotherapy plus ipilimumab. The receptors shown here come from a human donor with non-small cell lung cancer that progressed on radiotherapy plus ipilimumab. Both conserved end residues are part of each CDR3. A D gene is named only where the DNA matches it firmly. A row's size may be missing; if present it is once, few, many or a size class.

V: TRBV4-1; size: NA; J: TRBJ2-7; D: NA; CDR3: CASSRWAAYEQYF; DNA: TGCGCCAGCAGCCGGTGGGCCGCCTACGAGCAGTACTTC
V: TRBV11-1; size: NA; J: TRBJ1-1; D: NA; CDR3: CASSLRWNTEAFF; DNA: TGTGCCAGCAGCTTACGGTGGAACACTGAAGCTTTCTTT
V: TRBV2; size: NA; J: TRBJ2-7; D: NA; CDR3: CASSPISEQYF; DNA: TGTGCCAGCAGCCCAATCTCCGAGCAGTACTTC
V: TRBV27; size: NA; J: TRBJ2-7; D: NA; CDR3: CASSPTRGGLSYEQYF; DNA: TGTGCCAGCAGCCCTACGAGGGGGGGACTCTCCTACGAGCAGTACTTC
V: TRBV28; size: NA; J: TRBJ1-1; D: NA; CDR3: CASSFLGGNTEAFF; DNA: TGTGCCAGCAGTTTTCTAGGGGGGAACACTGAAGCTTTCTTT
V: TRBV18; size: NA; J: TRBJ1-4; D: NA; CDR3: CASSLRVDGEKLFF; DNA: TGTGCCAGCTCACTCCGGGTTGATGGTGAAAAACTGTTTTTT
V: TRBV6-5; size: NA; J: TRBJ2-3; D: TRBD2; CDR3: CASRRTSGGTDTQYF; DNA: TGTGCCAGCAGGCGGACTAGCGGGGGGACAGATACGCAGTATTTT
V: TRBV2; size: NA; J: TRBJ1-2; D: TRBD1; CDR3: CASRSGQVFYGYTF; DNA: TGTGCCAGCAGGAGCGGACAGGTTTTCTATGGCTACACCTTC
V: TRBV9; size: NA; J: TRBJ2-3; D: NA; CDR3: CASSREADTQYF; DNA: TGTGCCAGCAGCAGGGAGGCAGATACGCAGTATTTT
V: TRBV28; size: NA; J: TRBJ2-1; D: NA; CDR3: CASGLMGVVNEQFF; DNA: TGTGCCAGCGGTCTAATGGGGGTGGTAAATGAGCAGTTCTTC
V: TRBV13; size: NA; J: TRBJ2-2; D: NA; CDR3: CASSLGTWINTGELFF; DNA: TGTGCCAGCAGCTTGGGGACATGGATCAACACCGGGGAGCTGTTTTTT
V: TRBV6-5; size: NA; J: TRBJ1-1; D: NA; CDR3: CASSWGRVNTEAFF; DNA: TGTGCCAGCAGTTGGGGCAGAGTTAACACTGAAGCTTTCTTT
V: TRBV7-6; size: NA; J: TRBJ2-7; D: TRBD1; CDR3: CASSLGGTGPYEQYF; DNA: TGTGCCAGCAGCTTAGGAGGGACAGGGCCCTACGAGCAGTACTTC
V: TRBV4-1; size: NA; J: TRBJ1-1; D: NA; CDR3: CASRTRVNTEAFF; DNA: TGCGCCAGCAGAACTAGGGTGAACACTGAAGCTTTCTTT
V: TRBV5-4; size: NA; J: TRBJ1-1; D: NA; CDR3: CASSNHRAQNTEAFF; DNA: TGTGCCAGCAGCAACCACAGGGCTCAGAACACTGAAGCTTTCTTT
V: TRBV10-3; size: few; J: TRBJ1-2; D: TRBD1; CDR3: CAIAPAGATGAKGYTF; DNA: TGTGCCATTGCCCCTGCGGGGGCGACAGGGGCGAAAGGCTACACCTTC
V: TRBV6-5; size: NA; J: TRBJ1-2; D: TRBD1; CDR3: CASSTTGLKSF; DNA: TGTGCCAGCAGTACGACAGGGCTCAAGTCCTTC
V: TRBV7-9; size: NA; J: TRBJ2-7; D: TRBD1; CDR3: CASSGGDSVHEQYF; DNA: TGTGCCAGCAGCGGTGGGGACAGTGTCCACGAGCAGTACTTC
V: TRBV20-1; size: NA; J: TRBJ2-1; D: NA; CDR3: CSAPIDYEQFF; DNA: TGCAGTGCTCCCATAGACTATGAGCAGTTCTTC
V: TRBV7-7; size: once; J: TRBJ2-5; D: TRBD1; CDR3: CASSLDGTGLETQYF; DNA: TGTGCCAGCAGCTTAGACGGGACAGGGTTGGAGACCCAGTACTTC
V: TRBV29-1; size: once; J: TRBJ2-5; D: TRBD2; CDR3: CSVELQTSSYEQYF; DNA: TGCAGCGTTGAACTCCAGACTAGCTCCTACGAACAGTACTTC
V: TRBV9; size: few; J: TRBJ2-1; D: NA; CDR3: CASSDHPGGEQFF; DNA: TGTGCCAGCAGCGACCACCCCGGGGGTGAGCAGTTCTTC
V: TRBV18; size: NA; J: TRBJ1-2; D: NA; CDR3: CASSPGAGDNYGYTF; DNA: TGTGCCAGCTCACCAGGGGCAGGGGATAACTATGGCTACACCTTC
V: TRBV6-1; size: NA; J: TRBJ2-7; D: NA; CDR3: CASRISTYEQYF; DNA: TGTGCCAGCCGCATTTCCACCTACGAGCAGTACTTC
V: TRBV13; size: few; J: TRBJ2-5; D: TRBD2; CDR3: CASSLGGGGGGETQYF; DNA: TGTGCCAGCAGCTTAGGAGGGGGCGGGGGGGGAGAGACCCAGTACTTC
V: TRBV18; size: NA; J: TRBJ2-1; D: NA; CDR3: CASSPGAALMLYNEQFF; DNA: TGTGCCAGCTCACCTGGGGCAGCACTCATGCTATACAATGAGCAGTTCTTC